The 24 T cell receptor beta chains presented below share a single source sample, sequenced in a study of blood T cell repertoires in COVID-19. Using immunoSEQ multiplex PCR, the repertoire was profiled, and TCRdb retains in-frame clones only, with some absent. Among under 55,000 clones listed, under 95% were seen once. The specimen was peripheral blood. The receptors come from a human donor in a cohort sampled during active COVID-19.

The chain couples TRBV28 to TRBJ2-5, with 14 bases that match TRBD2. CDR3 size: 14 residues. J gave up 5 bases and V 11 bases, and 7 bases lay outside the gene matches. The germline CDR1 and CDR2 sequences are MDHEN and SYDVKM. The CDR3 region has the DNA TGTGCCTCCGGACTAGCGGGAGGTGTGGAGACCCAGTACTTC. Translation: CASGLAGGVETQYF. Looking up the rest from reference TRBV28 and TRBJ2-5 gives the full variable domain: DVKVTQSSRYLVKRTGEKVFLECVQDMDHENMFWYRQDPGLGLRLIYFSYDVKMKEKGDIPEGYSVSREKKERFSLILESASTNQTSMYLCASGLAGGVETQYFGPGTRLLVL.

The genes are TRBV28 and TRBJ2-7; D unresolved. V was clipped by 5 bases and J by 0 bases, with 20 bases between them. Germline V gene data show CDR1 as MDHEN and CDR2 as SYDVKM. The CDR3 loop spans 17 amino acids. The CDR3 nucleotides are TGTGCCAGCAGTCTCCGGCCCGAGACTTCGAGCTCCTACGAGCAGTACTTC. Protein sequence: CASSLRPETSSSYEQYF.

This chain connects TRBV19 to TRBJ1-2, with TRBD1 matching over 8 bases. V trimming: 5 bases; J trimming: 7 bases; junction bases outside the gene matches: 9. CDR1 LNHDA and CDR2 SQIVND come from the germline V gene (reference sequence). The CDR3 contains 14 residues. The CDR3 region is CASSPEDREGGYTF. In nucleotides, the CDR3 is TGTGCCAGTAGTCCAGAGGACAGGGAGGGTGGCTACACCTTC.

V usage is TRBV21-1 and J usage is TRBJ2-7; TRBD1 was called by the table and not checked on the DNA. TRBV21-1 is annotated as a pseudogene. This CDR3 spans 18 amino acids. The CDR3 sequence is CASSGRQEDRGQSYEQYV. In DNA form, the CDR3 reads TGTGCCAGCAGCGGGAGGCAAGAGGACAGGGGGCAGTCCTACGAGCAGTACGTC.

This chain joins TRBV9 and TRBJ1-2; TRBD1 agrees at 8 bases. CDR1 SGDLS and CDR2 YYNGEE come from the germline V gene. V was pared by 4 bases and J by 7 bases, with 6 bases of the junction left unmatched. The CDR3 has 13 residues. The CDR3 here is CASSPGGAGGYTF. DNA of the CDR3: TGTGCCAGCAGCCCAGGGGGCGCGGGTGGCTACACCTTC.

J is TRBJ2-7 and V is TRBV2; the D gene is possibly TRBD1 (6 bases). There are 13 residues in the CDR3. The germline CDR1 and CDR2 sequences are SNHLY and FYNNEI. V lost 11 bases to trimming and J lost 1 base, with 15 bases between them. The CDR3 nucleotides are TGTGCCGCAAACAGGGTGAGGTCCTACGAGCAGTACTTC. The encoded protein is CAANRVRSYEQYF.

The gene calls are TRBV18 and TRBJ2-4, with D perhaps TRBD2 (6 bases). V lost 0 bases to trimming and J lost 0 bases, with 9 bases between them. There are 16 residues in the CDR3. CDR1 and CDR2 (germline): KGHSH, LQKENI. This chain's CDR3 is CASSPPGLLAKNIQYF. CDR3 DNA sequence: TGTGCCAGCTCACCACCAGGACTACTAGCCAAAAACATTCAGTACTTC.

The chain uses TRBV9 and TRBJ2-7; TRBD1 agrees at 8 bases. The CDR3 runs 14 residues. V was clipped by 3 bases and J by 4 bases; unmatched bases: 6. CDR1 SGDLS and CDR2 YYNGEE come from the germline V gene. The CDR3 sequence: CASSAGGQAYEQYF. The CDR3 coding sequence is TGTGCCAGCAGCGCCGGGGGACAGGCTTACGAGCAGTACTTC.

The chain is built from TRBV12-3 or TRBV12-4 and TRBJ1-2; D not resolved. The CDR3 is made up of 13 amino acids. Deletions cut 4 bases from V and 4 bases from J, with 10 bases between. The CDR3 coding sequence is TGTGCCAGCAGTTCGGGAAGAGGCTATGGCTACACCTTC. Residues: CASSSGRGYGYTF.

The chain joins TRBV6-5 to TRBJ2-2, with D unresolved. V dropped 7 bases and J dropped 7 bases, with 10 bases sitting between them. Germline V lookup: CDR1 MNHEY, CDR2 SVGAGI. This CDR3 is built from 12 residues. In DNA, the CDR3 is TGTGCCAGCATATCCCGTGTCGGGGAGCTGTTTTTT. Residues: CASISRVGELFF.

A single count supports this clone. This CDR3 reads CATGTGVRETQYF. The CDR3 bases are TGTGCCACCGGGACAGGGGTACGAGAGACCCAGTACTTC. The chain couples TRBV15 to TRBJ2-5; 10 nucleotides match TRBD1. CDR3 length: 13 amino acids. Germline V gene data show CDR1 as LNHNV and CDR2 as YYDKDF (reference sequence). V was pared by 8 bases and J by 4 bases, with 4 bases of the junction left unmatched.

The chain joins TRBV24-1 to TRBJ2-5, with 9 bases that match TRBD2. The CDR3 sequence is 15 residues long. CDR1 is KGHDR, CDR2 SFDVKD, per germline. The junction had 10 bases not matched to a gene; V was cut back by 10 bases and J by 2 bases. The CDR3 DNA reads TGTGCCACGGCAGGGACGACTAGCGGACAAGAGACCCAGTACTTC. Encoded protein: CATAGTTSGQETQYF.

The chain uses TRBV19 and TRBJ1-4; D is possibly TRBD1 (6 bases). Germline V gene data show CDR1 as LNHDA and CDR2 as SQIVND (reference sequence). The germline V and J ends were trimmed by 4 bases and 7 bases, with 13 bases remaining between them. The CDR3 runs 14 residues. The CDR3 loop is CASSTNRDTEKLFF. CDR3 sequence (DNA): TGTGCCAGTAGTACTAACCGGGACACTGAAAAACTGTTTTTT.

This clone was seen a few times. This chain uses TRBV7-2 with TRBJ1-2, with D maybe TRBD1 (5 bases). Germline CDR1 SGHTA, CDR2 FQGNSA. V was shortened by 5 bases and J by 7 bases, with 14 bases between the two germline ends. The CDR3 spans 13 residues. The CDR3 region is CASSAQGLAGYTF. In DNA form, the CDR3 reads TGTGCCAGCAGCGCCCAGGGTCTGGCTGGCTACACCTTC.

Only one count was recorded for this clone. The rearrangement joins TRBV10-3 to TRBJ2-5, with D perhaps TRBD2 (6 bases). Trimming stripped 4 bases from V and 5 bases from J, with 14 bases between. Per the germline V gene, CDR1 is ENHRY and CDR2 is SYGVKD. This CDR3 has 14 residues. This CDR3 is CAISATGDDETQYF. CDR3 bases: TGTGCCATCAGTGCAACGGGAGACGATGAGACCCAGTACTTC.

This chain links TRBV30 with TRBJ1-5, with a tentative D call TRBD1 (6 bases). Trimming took off 0 bases at V and 4 bases at J, with 10 bases between the two ends. The CDR3 is 14 amino acids. Germline V lookup: CDR1 GTSNPN, CDR2 SVGIG (reference sequence). In DNA, the CDR3 is TGTGCCTGGAGTGTTGGAAGGGGGAATCAGCCCCAGCATTTT. The encoded protein is CAWSVGRGNQPQHF.

The chain carries TRBV7-9 and TRBJ1-4, with 8 positions matching TRBD1. CDR3 length equals 17 residues. CDR1 is SEHNR and CDR2 is FQNEAQ in the germline V gene (reference sequence). J gave up 1 base and V 5 bases, and 9 bases lay outside the gene matches. This chain's CDR3 is CASSPLGQGETNEKLFF. The DNA of the CDR3 is TGTGCCAGCAGCCCCCTCGGACAGGGAGAAACTAATGAAAAACTGTTTTTT.

The rearrangement joins TRBV18 to TRBJ2-1, with TRBD2 identical over 9 bases. The CDR3 consists of 16 residues. CDR1 and CDR2 from the germline V gene are KGHSH and LQKENI. The J segment lost 9 bases and the V segment lost 2 bases, leaving 11 bases of the junction unmatched. The DNA for the CDR3 is TGTGCCAGCTCACCAGATGCGGGAGGGGTCGTCGGTGAGCAGTTCTTC. This translates into CASSPDAGGVVGEQFF.

The rearrangement uses TRBV18 and TRBJ1-5; weak D call: TRBD1 (6 bases). The germline V and J ends were trimmed by 1 base and 4 bases, with 11 bases remaining between them. CDR1 is KGHSH and CDR2 is LQKENI in the germline V gene. CDR3 length: 15 residues. The CDR3 loop is CASSPQQGWNQPQHF. CDR3 in DNA: TGTGCCAGCTCACCACAACAGGGTTGGAATCAGCCCCAGCATTTT.

The chain is built from TRBV15 and TRBJ1-2; TRBD1 is a possible D gene (5 bases). V lost 6 bases to trimming and J lost 4 bases, with 12 bases between them. The CDR3 length is 13 residues. The germline CDR1 and CDR2 sequences are LNHNV and YYDKDF (reference sequence). Here the CDR3 reads CATRPTGFYGYTF. CDR3 sequence (DNA): TGTGCCACCAGACCAACAGGTTTCTATGGCTACACCTTC.

V usage is TRBV25-1 and J usage is TRBJ1-6; D may be TRBD1 (6 bases). Germline CDR1 and CDR2: MGHDK and SYGVNS. Trimming removed 2 bases at V and 10 bases at J, with 18 bases between. The CDR3 is 16 residues long. The CDR3 DNA reads as TGTGCCAGCAGTGAACGCCGACAGGTTTTTAACTCACCCCTCCACTTT. This codes for CASSERRQVFNSPLHF.

This rearrangement joins TRBV28 to TRBJ2-1; 8 nucleotides line up with TRBD2. Per germline, CDR1 MDHEN and CDR2 SYDVKM. J lost 1 base, V lost 6 bases, and 8 bases had no gene match. The CDR3 length is 16 residues. CDR3 in DNA: TGTGCCAGCAGACAAACTAGCGGCCCATCCTACAATGAGCAGTTCTTC. As protein: CASRQTSGPSYNEQFF.

The chain carries TRBV6-1 and TRBJ1-5; possible D gene TRBD1, 5 bases. The V and J ends lost 3 bases and 3 bases respectively, with 12 bases between them. This CDR3 has 15 residues. Germline V lookup: CDR1 MNHNS, CDR2 SASEGT. The CDR3 spells CASSDGWTNNQPQHF. The CDR3 DNA reads TGTGCCAGCAGTGATGGTTGGACAAACAATCAGCCCCAGCATTTT.

This rearrangement joins TRBV19 to TRBJ2-7; 8 positions match TRBD2. J gave up 3 bases and V 2 bases, and 6 bases lay outside the gene matches. Per germline, CDR1 LNHDA and CDR2 SQIVND (reference sequence). The CDR3 has 15 amino acids. The CDR3 DNA is TGTGCCAGTAGTATATCAGCGGGAGTAAACTACGAGCAGTACGTC. Translating it yields CASSISAGVNYEQYV.